A selection of T cell receptor beta chains follows, all from one sample in a study of glioma-infiltrating T cells after dendritic cell vaccination. Clones were sequenced by immunoSEQ multiplex PCR, and TCRdb holds only the in-frame ones, with some missing. The table records approximately 100,000 clones, 79% of them present only once. The sequenced sample was blood, obtained before dendritic cell vaccination. These receptors all stem from a human donor with glioblastoma. Each CDR3 is given with its conserved first and last residue. D genes are given only for firm matches. A clone size is listed for some rows: how often the clone was seen (once, few, many), or a class if it is expanded.

j_call v_call d_call clone_size cdr3_aa cdr3_nt
TRBJ2-1 TRBV5-1 TRBD1 . CASSKDGGTGRNNEQFF TGCGCCAGCAGCAAAGACGGTGGGACAGGAAGGAACAATGAGCAGTTCTTC
TRBJ1-1 TRBV7-2 TRBD1 few CASSLRDRGEAFF TGTGCCAGCAGCTTACGGGACAGGGGTGAAGCTTTCTTT
TRBJ1-6 TRBV4-1 . few CASSHTGNSPLHF TGCGCCAGCAGCCATACAGGTAATTCACCCCTCCACTTT
TRBJ1-2 TRBV6-5 . few CASRRRRGGAHGYTF TGTGCCAGCAGAAGGCGGAGGGGGGGCGCCCATGGCTACACCTTC
TRBJ1-1 TRBV6-1 . . CASSERQNTEAFF TGTGCCAGCAGTGAAAGACAGAACACTGAAGCTTTCTTT
TRBJ1-1 TRBV5-1 . . CASSLIHGSPEAFF TGCGCCAGCAGTCTCATCCACGGGTCCCCTGAAGCTTTCTTT
TRBJ2-3 TRBV10-1 TRBD2 . CASSDGGGADTQYF TGCGCCAGCAGTGATGGCGGGGGGGCGGATACGCAGTATTTT
TRBJ2-1 TRBV5-1 TRBD1 . CASSPGQGGEQFF TGCGCCAGCAGCCCGGGACAGGGTGGGGAGCAGTTCTTC
TRBJ2-1 TRBV7-9 . . CASSLAQGNYNEQFF TGTGCCAGCAGCTTAGCGCAGGGTAATTACAATGAGCAGTTCTTC
TRBJ1-1 TRBV21-1 . many CASSRSGYMNTEAFF TGTGCCAGCAGCAGATCAGGGTACATGAACACTGAAGCTTTCTTT
TRBJ2-3 TRBV9 TRBD2 once CASSALLAGVPDTQYF TGTGCCAGCAGCGCTCTCCTAGCGGGAGTACCCGATACGCAGTATTTT
TRBJ1-5 TRBV7-8 . . CASSLTTPGFGNQPQHF TGTGCCAGCAGCTTAACAACCCCGGGGTTCGGCAATCAGCCCCAGCATTTT
TRBJ1-2 TRBV7-8 . . CASSSSTPNYGYTF TGTGCCAGCAGCTCATCGACACCTAACTATGGCTACACCTTC
TRBJ2-4 TRBV11-2 . once CASSFGFTGDLHF TGTGCCAGCAGCTTCGGGTTCACAGGCGACCTTCATTTC
TRBJ2-7 TRBV28 TRBD1 few CASSGTGGYEQYF TGTGCCAGCAGCGGGACAGGGGGTTACGAGCAGTACTTC
TRBJ1-4 TRBV6-6 TRBD1 . CASSWTGTNEKLFF TGTGCCAGCAGTTGGACAGGGACTAATGAAAAACTGTTTTTT
TRBJ2-3 TRBV29-1 . once CSVSSGRADTQYF TGCAGCGTTTCCAGCGGGCGCGCAGATACGCAGTATTTT
TRBJ2-3 TRBV28 . . CASSSQVLSTDTQYF TGTGCCAGCAGCTCACAGGTACTTAGCACAGATACGCAGTATTTT
TRBJ2-3 TRBV5-1 . . CASSLEYRVSTDTQYF TGCGCCAGCAGCTTGGAATACAGGGTCAGCACAGATACGCAGTATTTT
TRBJ2-7 TRBV19 TRBD1 . CASSWTGGNEQYF TGTGCCAGTAGTTGGACAGGGGGCAATGAGCAGTACTTC
TRBJ1-1 TRBV5-1 . . CASSVEGAEAFF TGCGCCAGCAGCGTAGAGGGGGCTGAAGCTTTCTTT
TRBJ2-7 TRBV5-8 . few CASIQRGQPSSYEQYF TGTGCCAGCATCCAAAGAGGACAGCCCAGCTCCTACGAGCAGTACTTC
TRBJ1-4 TRBV2 TRBD1 . CASRRTGYPLANEKLFF TGTGCCAGCAGAAGGACAGGGTATCCTCTAGCTAATGAAAAACTGTTTTTT
TRBJ2-1 TRBV7-3 TRBD2 . CASSLMGGGYNEQFF TGTGCCAGCAGCTTAATGGGGGGGGGATACAATGAGCAGTTCTTC
TRBJ2-7 TRBV2 . . CASSAPLATYEQYF TGTGCCAGCAGTGCTCCCCTAGCCACCTACGAGCAGTACTTC
TRBJ2-7 TRBV6-6 . . CASSDDSIRYEQYF TGTGCCAGCAGTGACGACTCCATTCGCTACGAGCAGTACTTC
TRBJ2-3 TRBV10-1 TRBD1 . CASSESGQGADTQYF TGCGCCAGCAGTGAGTCGGGTCAGGGGGCAGATACGCAGTATTTT
TRBJ1-6 TRBV30 TRBD1 . CASTGTGNSPLHF TGTGCCAGTACCGGGACAGGAAATTCACCCCTCCACTTT
TRBJ2-2 TRBV7-9 TRBD1 once CASSLGQGRPGELFF TGTGCCAGCAGCCTGGGACAGGGAAGACCCGGGGAGCTGTTTTTT
TRBJ1-5 TRBV15 . . CATSEGRGDQPQHF TGTGCCACCAGCGAGGGCCGTGGGGATCAGCCCCAGCATTTT
TRBJ2-6 TRBV6-5 . . CASSSPGVGANVLTF TGTGCCAGCAGTTCCCCGGGGGTTGGGGCCAACGTCCTGACTTTC
TRBJ2-1 TRBV6-5 . once CASSYSLGSDEQFF TGTGCCAGCAGTTACTCCCTAGGGAGCGATGAGCAGTTCTTC
TRBJ2-3 TRBV6-1 . . CASSPRVDADTQYF TGTGCCAGCAGTCCCAGGGTCGACGCAGATACGCAGTATTTT
TRBJ1-1 TRBV5-1 TRBD1 . CASSQYGQGSLSNTEAFF TGCGCCAGCAGCCAGTACGGACAGGGCTCTTTGTCGAACACTGAAGCTTTCTTT
TRBJ1-2 TRBV5-1 . . CASSLGKVRFYGYTF TGCGCCAGCAGCTTGGGAAAAGTTCGGTTCTATGGCTACACCTTC
TRBJ2-3 TRBV4-1 . . CASSDTLGADTQYF TGCGCCAGCAGCGACACACTAGGCGCAGATACGCAGTATTTT
TRBJ1-1 TRBV5-4 . once CASSLIGDVRGTEAFF TGTGCCAGCAGCTTGATCGGTGACGTTAGGGGCACTGAAGCTTTCTTT
TRBJ1-1 TRBV4-2 TRBD1 . CASTTQPSTGRSEAFF TGTGCCAGCACCACCCAGCCCTCGACAGGGAGGTCTGAAGCTTTCTTT
TRBJ1-2 TRBV2 . once CARADRNYGYTF TGTGCCAGAGCGGACAGAAACTATGGCTACACCTTC
TRBJ1-3 TRBV5-1 . . CASSYRSGGNTIYF TGCGCCAGCAGCTACCGTTCAGGGGGAAACACCATATATTTT
TRBJ2-1 TRBV2 . few CASSEWGGADNEQFF TGTGCCAGCAGTGAATGGGGGGGGGCTGACAATGAGCAGTTCTTC
TRBJ1-2 TRBV7-2 . . CASSLARQYGYTF TGTGCCAGCAGCTTGGCCCGTCAGTATGGCTACACCTTC
TRBJ1-2 TRBV19 . . CATAQGRYYGYTF TGTGCCACGGCGCAGGGGCGCTACTATGGCTACACCTTC
TRBJ1-4 TRBV5-1 . . CASSLEGSGGNEKLFF TGCGCCAGCAGCTTGGAGGGGAGCGGGGGGAATGAAAAACTGTTTTTT
TRBJ2-3 TRBV11-2 . . CASEEGVTQYF TGTGCCAGCGAAGAGGGGGTCACGCAGTATTTT
TRBJ2-5 TRBV2 TRBD1 few CASRRDRGWGRIQETQYF TGTGCCAGCAGAAGGGACAGGGGTTGGGGTAGGATACAAGAGACCCAGTACTTC
TRBJ2-5 TRBV18 TRBD1 few CASSHWDRGETQYF TGTGCCAGCTCCCATTGGGACAGGGGAGAGACCCAGTACTTC
TRBJ1-5 TRBV2 . . CASSVVRSNQPQHF TGTGCCAGCAGCGTTGTCAGAAGCAATCAGCCCCAGCATTTT
TRBJ2-7 TRBV2 TRBD1 . CASSTDRGRPYEQYF TGTGCCAGCAGTACTGACAGGGGGCGTCCCTACGAGCAGTACTTC
TRBJ2-1 TRBV29-1 . once CSVEDSSYNEQFF TGCAGCGTTGAAGACAGTTCCTACAATGAGCAGTTCTTC
TRBJ2-3 TRBV5-8 . . CASSLYQGLADTQYF TGTGCCAGCAGCTTGTACCAGGGACTGGCAGATACGCAGTATTTT
TRBJ1-5 TRBV6-1 TRBD1 . CASSEGGTGFQPQHF TGTGCCAGCAGTGAAGGGGGGACAGGGTTTCAGCCCCAGCATTTT
TRBJ2-7 TRBV2 TRBD2 . CASKERGALNEQYF TGTGCCAGCAAAGAGCGGGGGGCGCTGAACGAGCAGTACTTC
TRBJ1-6 TRBV5-1 . . CASSLARGGSPLHF TGCGCCAGCAGCTTGGCTAGGGGGGGGTCACCCCTCCACTTT
TRBJ1-2 TRBV19 . once CASTFSDGYTF TGTGCCAGTACTTTTTCCGATGGCTACACCTTC
TRBJ2-7 TRBV9 TRBD2 . CASSVDGGRAYEQYF TGTGCCAGCAGCGTAGACGGCGGGAGAGCCTACGAGCAGTACTTC
TRBJ2-3 TRBV18 . . CASSPPSLADTDTQYF TGTGCCAGCTCACCACCGTCCTTAGCAGACACAGATACGCAGTATTTT
TRBJ1-6 TRBV10-3 . . CAISEPGGGTYNSPLHF TGTGCCATCAGTGAGCCTGGTGGAGGTACTTATAATTCACCCCTCCACTTT
TRBJ1-6 TRBV9 TRBD1 . CASSRGQANSPLHF TGTGCCAGCAGCAGGGGACAGGCGAATTCACCCCTCCACTTT